A selection of T cell receptor beta chains follows, all from one sample in a study of blood T cell repertoires in COVID-19. Sequenced by immunoSEQ multiplex PCR; TCRdb stores in-frame clones only, minus some. The data hold some 170,000 clones, with 75% to 85% observed a single time. Sequenced sample: PBMCs or T cells enriched from blood (not recorded which). These receptors were taken from a man between 50 and 59 years old who had recovered from COVID-19. Both conserved end residues are part of each CDR3. A D gene is named only where the DNA matches it firmly. Where a row states a size, it is once, few, many or the class of an expanded clone; other rows omit it.

J | size | D | V | DNA | CDR3
TRBJ2-3 | NA | NA | TRBV5-4 | TGTGCCAGCAGCTTGGAACAGGGCCCAGATACGCAGTATTTT | CASSLEQGPDTQYF
TRBJ2-2 | NA | NA | TRBV24-1 | TGTGCCACCAGTGATTTTACAGTTAACACCGGGGAGCTGTTTTTT | CATSDFTVNTGELFF
TRBJ1-4 | NA | NA | TRBV13 | TGTGCCAGCAGCCCCGGGGGGGGGCACGAAAAACTGTTTTTT | CASSPGGGHEKLFF
TRBJ1-6 | NA | NA | TRBV7-8 | TGTGCCAGCAGCTTAGATCGGGGGGGTTCACCCCTCCACTTT | CASSLDRGGSPLHF
TRBJ1-2 | few | NA | TRBV3-1/TRBV3-2 | TGTGCCAGCAGCCAAGATCGGGGGATGGGCGGCTACACCTTC | CASSQDRGMGGYTF
TRBJ1-1 | NA | TRBD1 | TRBV10-1 | TGCGCCAGCAGCGGACAGGAGAACACTGAAGCTTTCTTT | CASSGQENTEAFF
TRBJ2-7 | once | NA | TRBV5-1 | TGCGCCAGCAGCTTGGTTCCTTTACAACAGAACGAGCAGTACTTC | CASSLVPLQQNEQYF
TRBJ1-1 | NA | TRBD1 | TRBV3-1/TRBV3-2 | TGTGCCAGCAGTCAAACAGGGGCGGCTTTCTTT | CASSQTGAAFF
TRBJ1-2 | NA | TRBD1 | TRBV13 | TGTGCCAGCAGCTCCCTAGCCGGACAGGGGAGCTATGGCTACACCTTC | CASSSLAGQGSYGYTF
TRBJ2-1 | once | NA | TRBV19 | TGTGCCAGTATGATAACTACCTCCTACAATGAGCAGTTCTTC | CASMITTSYNEQFF
TRBJ1-1 | NA | NA | TRBV6-5 | TGTGCCAGCAGAAGTACCGGGAATCCATCTATCGAGGCTTTCTTT | CASRSTGNPSIEAFF
TRBJ1-1 | NA | NA | TRBV2 | TGTGCCAACTACTATTCGGGGTTTACTGAAGCTTTCTTT | CANYYSGFTEAFF
TRBJ2-1 | once | NA | TRBV19 | TGTGCCAGTAGTAGAGGGCTCACGGGCGGCGGTGAGCAGTTCTTC | CASSRGLTGGGEQFF
TRBJ1-6 | NA | NA | TRBV19 | TGTGCCAGTCACACAGGGATGGGGGACCCCCTCCACTTT | CASHTGMGDPLHF
TRBJ1-1 | NA | TRBD1 | TRBV19 | TGTGCCAGTAGTAGACCAGGGGGCGCGGGTGTTAGGAACACTGTTGGGACTGAAGCTTTCTTT | CASSRPGGAGVRNTVGTEAFF
TRBJ2-5 | NA | TRBD1 | TRBV6-1 | TGTGCCAGCAGTGATGGGGACAGGGGGTCGCGAGAGACCCAGTACTTC | CASSDGDRGSRETQYF
TRBJ2-5 | NA | NA | TRBV30 | TGTGCCTGGAGTCAAACAGTATTGGAGACCCAGTACTTC | CAWSQTVLETQYF
TRBJ1-2 | NA | NA | TRBV6-6 | TGTGCCAGCAGCTTAGACGCCGCGGATGGCTACACCTTC | CASSLDAADGYTF
TRBJ1-5 | few | TRBD1 | TRBV19 | TGTGCCAGTAACCCGACAGGGACGAGCAATCAGCCCCAGCATTTT | CASNPTGTSNQPQHF
TRBJ1-1 | NA | TRBD1 | TRBV27 | TGTGCCAGCAGTAACGACAGGGGGTTTAAATCTGGAGCTTTCTTT | CASSNDRGFKSGAFF
TRBJ2-7 | NA | TRBD2 | TRBV5-4 | TGTGCCAGCAGCTCGGGATCCAGCGGGGTAGACTACGAGCAGTACTTC | CASSSGSSGVDYEQYF
TRBJ2-7 | NA | NA | TRBV6-1 | TGTGCCAGCAGTGACAGGGAAAGCTACGAGCAGTACTTC | CASSDRESYEQYF
TRBJ1-1 | NA | NA | TRBV7-6 | TGTGCCAGCAGCTTAGATACTTTCTGGGGTCCTCCCGCGAGGGCTGAAGCTTTCTTT | CASSLDTFWGPPARAEAFF
TRBJ2-1 | NA | TRBD2 | TRBV5-4 | TGTGCCAGCAGCGAGGGACTAGCGGGGGGGCAGTTCTTC | CASSEGLAGGQFF
TRBJ2-7 | NA | TRBD1 | TRBV6-5 | TGTGCCAGCTCTAGGACAGGGATGAGGCCGGGTGAGCAGTACTTC | CASSRTGMRPGEQYF
TRBJ2-3 | NA | NA | TRBV7-9 | TGTGCCAGCAGCTTCAGCGAGGTCCCCGGGGATACGCAGTATTTT | CASSFSEVPGDTQYF
TRBJ2-2 | NA | TRBD1 | TRBV7-3 | TGTGCCAGCAGCTGGACAGGGGGCAAGGCCGGGGAGCTGTTTTTT | CASSWTGGKAGELFF
TRBJ1-1 | NA | TRBD1 | TRBV12-5 | TGTGCTAGCGCATTAGGGGGCGCCGCGAACACTGAAGCTTTCTTT | CASALGGAANTEAFF
TRBJ1-2 | NA | NA | TRBV30 | TGTGCCTGGAGTGTGGAGGGTAACTATGGCTACACCTTC | CAWSVEGNYGYTF
TRBJ2-7 | NA | NA | TRBV30 | TGTGCCTGGAGTTTCAGTACCTACGAGCAGTACTTC | CAWSFSTYEQYF
TRBJ2-3 | few | TRBD2 | TRBV3-1/TRBV3-2 | TGTGCCAGCAGCGGAATAGCGGCGGGGGAGGATACGCAGTATTTT | CASSGIAAGEDTQYF
TRBJ2-7 | NA | TRBD1 | TRBV29-1 | TGCAGCGTTGAAGGCCAGGGGGCGTACGAGCAGTACTTC | CSVEGQGAYEQYF
TRBJ1-2 | NA | NA | TRBV25-1 | TGTGCCAGCAGGGACGGGGGTTGGGGCTACACCTTC | CASRDGGWGYTF
TRBJ1-2 | NA | TRBD1 | TRBV3-1/TRBV3-2 | TGTGCCAGCAGCCAGGCCCCCGGGACAGCTTATGGCTACACCTTC | CASSQAPGTAYGYTF
TRBJ1-5 | NA | TRBD1 | TRBV2 | TGTGCCAGCAGAGACCCGGGACAGGGGGTCAAACAGCCCCAGCATTTT | CASRDPGQGVKQPQHF
TRBJ2-7 | NA | TRBD1 | TRBV3-1/TRBV3-2 | TGTGCCAGCAGCCAAGACAGGGGGCTCTCCTACGAGCAGTACTTC | CASSQDRGLSYEQYF
TRBJ1-6 | NA | NA | TRBV19 | TGTGCCAGTAGTATAGATCGGTATAATTCACCCCTCCACTTT | CASSIDRYNSPLHF
TRBJ2-7 | NA | TRBD1 | TRBV2 | TGTGCCGGAGGGACAGGTGGTTCCTACGAGCAGTACTTC | CAGGTGGSYEQYF
TRBJ2-7 | NA | TRBD1 | TRBV11-2 | TGTGCCAGCAGCTTTACAGGGGAGTACGAGCAGTACTTC | CASSFTGEYEQYF
TRBJ2-2 | NA | NA | TRBV12-3/TRBV12-4 | TGTGCCAGCAGTTCCCTCACCGGGGAGCTGTTTTTT | CASSSLTGELFF
TRBJ2-7 | NA | NA | TRBV27 | TGTGCCAGCAGTTTAGGGGGCGGGCCCACCTGGGGGGAGCAGTACTTC | CASSLGGGPTWGEQYF
TRBJ2-7 | NA | NA | TRBV3-1/TRBV3-2 | TGTGCCAGCAGCCAAGAACGGGGTTCCTACGAGCAGTACTTC | CASSQERGSYEQYF
TRBJ1-2 | NA | NA | TRBV14 | TGTGCCAGCAGCCCGAGACACGGAATGGGTGGCTACACCTTC | CASSPRHGMGGYTF
TRBJ1-1 | few | TRBD1 | TRBV28 | TGTGCCAGCAGTGTCGTGACAGGGAAAACGCCTTTCTTT | CASSVVTGKTPFF
TRBJ2-7 | NA | NA | TRBV4-2 | TGTGCCAGCAGCCAAGACACTGCTTCGGCCTACGAGCAGTACTTC | CASSQDTASAYEQYF
TRBJ2-7 | NA | NA | TRBV28 | TGTGCCAGCAGTTTACCTCGACCGGGCTACGAGCAGTACTTC | CASSLPRPGYEQYF
TRBJ2-6 | NA | NA | TRBV10-1 | TGCGCCAGCAGTGCCTCCGGGACTCCCAACGTCCTGACTTTC | CASSASGTPNVLTF
TRBJ1-1 | NA | NA | TRBV6-1 | TGTGCCAGCAGTGAGGGACAAAGGATGAACACTGAAGCTTTCTTT | CASSEGQRMNTEAFF
TRBJ1-1 | NA | TRBD1 | TRBV7-9 | TGTGCCATAAACAGGGGAGGATGGGGCACTGAAGCTTTCTTT | CAINRGGWGTEAFF
TRBJ1-4 | NA | TRBD1 | TRBV3-1/TRBV3-2 | TGTGCCAGCAGCTCGGGACAGCTCCTAGATGAAAAACTGTTTTTT | CASSSGQLLDEKLFF
TRBJ2-1 | NA | TRBD2 | TRBV29-1 | TGCAGCGTTGCGGTTAGCGGGGGGGCCGCCAATGAGCAGTTCTTC | CSVAVSGGAANEQFF
TRBJ1-4 | once | TRBD1 | TRBV18 | TGTGCCAGCTCACCGTGGACAGGGGGGGAAGAAAAACTGTTTTTT | CASSPWTGGEEKLFF
TRBJ1-2 | few | NA | TRBV27 | TGTGCCAGCAGTTCCCACAGGGATGGCTACACCTTC | CASSSHRDGYTF